The rows below give T cell receptor beta chains drawn from one sample of a study of blood T cell repertoires in COVID-19. The data were produced by immunoSEQ multiplex PCR, yet TCRdb's version contains in-frame clones alone and is incomplete. This sample carries some 200,000 clones, 80% to 90% of them seen once, and the ten largest clones take about 1.5%. The specimen sequenced was peripheral blood. The source is a man younger than 35 with active or convalescent COVID-19. Each CDR3 is given with its conserved first and last residue. The order of the fields is clone size, CDR3 length, V gene, D gene, J gene, CDR3 DNA, CDR3 protein. D genes are given only for firm matches. Clone size, where shown, is once, few, many, or a class for clones that have expanded.

-	10	TRBV29-1	-	TRBJ1-1	TGCAGCGGGACAGATACTGAAGCTTTCTTT	CSGTDTEAFF
-	14	TRBV19	TRBD1	TRBJ1-1	TGTGCCAGTAGTACAGGGGGCCCGAACACTGAAGCTTTCTTT	CASSTGGPNTEAFF
-	16	TRBV28	-	TRBJ2-2	TGTGCCAGCAGTTTGTTTCGGGGTTATGGCACCGGGGAGCTGTTTTTT	CASSLFRGYGTGELFF
-	14	TRBV27	TRBD1	TRBJ1-6	TGTGCCAGCAGCGACGGACAGGGCCTTTCACCCCTCCACTTT	CASSDGQGLSPLHF
-	21	TRBV21-1	-	TRBJ1-1	TGTGCCAGCAGCAAACACGGGCAGGGAGGATTGGGGCGGATTAGGAACACTGAAGCTTTCTTT	CASSKHGQGGLGRIRNTEAFF
few	18	TRBV19	TRBD2	TRBJ2-1	TGTGCCAGTAGTATAGACGGGACTAGCGGGTCGACCTACAATGAGCAGTTCTTC	CASSIDGTSGSTYNEQFF
-	14	TRBV15	TRBD1	TRBJ1-1	TGTGCCACCAGCAGAGACAGGGGGGCTGTTGAAGCTTTCTTT	CATSRDRGAVEAFF
-	13	TRBV30	-	TRBJ2-7	TGTGCCAGGGGCCGGGCGGAGGGATACGAGCAGTACTTC	CARGRAEGYEQYF
-	11	TRBV2	-	TRBJ1-2	TGTGCCAGCAGTGGAGACTATGGCTACACCTTC	CASSGDYGYTF
-	17	TRBV9	-	TRBJ2-1	TGTGCCAGCAGCGCCCGACTAAATAATCGCGCCTACAATGAGCAGTTCTTC	CASSARLNNRAYNEQFF